A single sample gave rise to the 20 T cell receptor beta chains below, sequenced in a study of T-cell reconstitution after alpha-beta-depleted transplantation in children listed by TCRdb under 2016. Library creation used PCR. Sequencing was carried out with an Illumina HiSeq 2500. TCR libraries were prepared with molecular barcoding, using unique molecular identifiers to normalize TCRbeta repertoire quantification. The public reads were quality trimmed at Q25 with fastp and then assembled into clones with MiXCR by TCRdb, keeping productive beta chains. Every CDR3 protein is listed once, alongside the most common genes and DNA of its rows. Here the sample has 490,000 or so distinct CDR3 sequences; roughly a tenth occur a single time. Together, the top ten hold approximately 2% of the sample. Explained via the paper, the treatment or condition label denotes: allogeneic hematopoietic cell transplantation with graft depleted of TCRalphabeta T cells and CD19 B cells.

This sample comprised PBMCs, obtained before TCRalphabeta/CD19-depleted stem cell transplant. These receptor sequences come from a child aged 2 to 10 with inherited bone marrow failure, due to receive a stem cell transplant.

This clonotype was recorded at least ten times. The J gene is TRBJ2-4, the V gene TRBV20-1; the D is unclear. V lost 3 bases and J lost 2, with 14 bases in between. Germline CDR1 reads DFQATT; CDR2 reads SNEGSKA (reference sequence). This CDR3 has 15 residues. The CDR3 loop is CSASQDGASKNIQYF. The CDR3 DNA reads as TGCAGTGCTAGTCAGGACGGAGCGTCCAAAAACATTCAGTACTTC.

This clonotype appeared many times. This chain links TRBV20-1 with TRBJ2-1; 7 bases map to TRBD2. Germline CDR1 DFQATT, CDR2 SNEGSKA (reference sequence). The CDR3 is made up of 16 amino acids. With V trimmed by 0 bases and J by 2 bases, 7 bases remained unmatched. The CDR3 loop is CSARDLASGTYNEQFF. The DNA of the CDR3 is TGCAGTGCTAGAGATCTGGCTAGCGGAACCTACAATGAGCAGTTCTTC.

In this sample, this clonotype turned up many times. This chain uses TRBV14 with TRBJ1-5; D not resolved. CDR1 is SGHDN, CDR2 FVKESK, per germline. The CDR3 is 13 amino acids. V shed 0 bases and J shed 6 bases, with 6 bases lying between them. This chain's CDR3 is CASSQDSFQPQHF. As DNA, the CDR3 is TGTGCCAGCAGCCAAGATTCCTTTCAGCCCCAGCATTTT.

This clonotype was observed at least ten times. This chain joins TRBV10-1 and TRBJ2-2; TRBD2 matches at 10 bases. The CDR3 is 15 residues long. Germline assignment: CDR1 WNHNN and CDR2 SYGVQD (reference sequence). J lost 5 bases, V lost 5 bases, and 5 bases had no gene match. CDR3 residues: CASSSTSGVTGELFF. In nucleotides, the CDR3 is TGCGCCAGCAGTTCAACTAGCGGGGTAACCGGGGAGCTGTTTTTT.

The sample holds many counts of this clonotype. This chain connects TRBV9 to TRBJ2-1; TRBD2 agrees at 13 bases. This CDR3 spans 16 amino acids. J was trimmed by 8 bases and V by 2 bases; bases with no gene match: 7. Per germline, CDR1 SGDLS and CDR2 YYNGEE. CDR3 nucleotide sequence: TGTGCCAGCAGCGTGGGGACTAGCGGGGTTGGAGATGAGCAGTTCTTC. As protein: CASSVGTSGVGDEQFF.

At least ten counts were recorded for this clonotype. The chain carries TRBV5-1 and TRBJ2-2; D is uncertain. The CDR3 runs to 13 residues. Trimming shortened V by 1 base and J by 6 bases, and 7 bases separated the two germline ends. The V gene's germline CDR1 is SGHRS and CDR2 YFSETQ. The CDR3 loop is CASSLPFSGELFF. The CDR3 DNA sequence: TGCGCCAGCAGCTTGCCCTTCTCCGGGGAGCTGTTTTTT. Full variable domain (missing parts from reference TRBV5-1 and TRBJ2-2): KAGVTQTPRYLIKTRGQQVTLSCSPISGHRSVSWYQQTPGQGLQFLFEYFSETQRNKGNFPGRFSGRQFSNSRSEMNVSTLELGDSALYLCASSLPFSGELFFGEGSRLTVL.

The chain joins TRBV2 to TRBJ2-1, with 7 positions matching TRBD2. Germline V gene sequence: CDR1 SNHLY, CDR2 FYNNEI. Trimming removed 4 bases from V and 8 bases from J; junction bases left unmatched: 5. The CDR3 is 13 amino acids. CDR3 sequence: CASSGGSWYEQFF. The CDR3 DNA follows: TGTGCCAGCAGTGGCGGGAGTTGGTATGAGCAGTTCTTC.

The table lists this clonotype with many counts. The rearrangement joins TRBV7-2 to TRBJ2-7; TRBD1 agrees at 11 bases. The CDR3 runs 15 residues. J lost 4 bases, V lost 5 bases, and 7 bases had no gene match. Per the germline V gene, CDR1 is SGHTA and CDR2 is FQGNSA. DNA of the CDR3: TGTGCCAGCAGCCCAAGGACAGGGGGCGGGTACGAGCAGTACTTC. Residues: CASSPRTGGGYEQYF. Based on the CDR3 plus reference TRBV7-2 and TRBJ2-7, the full variable domain is GAGVSQSPSNKVTEKGKDVELRCDPISGHTALYWYRQSLGQGLEFLIYFQGNSAPDKSGLPSDRFSAERTGGSVSTLTIQRTQQEDSAVYLCASSPRTGGGYEQYFGPGTRLTVT.

This clonotype was seen ten or more times. V usage is TRBV29-1 and J usage is TRBJ2-4; TRBD1 might be the D (6 bases). V dropped 6 bases and J dropped 0 bases, with 12 bases sitting between them. CDR1 and CDR2 (germline): SQVTM, ANQGSEA. The CDR3 runs 14 residues. The CDR3 DNA follows: TGCAGCGTCTTGACAGGACTAGCCAAAAACATTCAGTACTTC. It yields the protein CSVLTGLAKNIQYF.

This clonotype was picked up many times. V and J are TRBV7-2 and TRBJ2-1; 11 bases are a match to TRBD2. The CDR3 totals 13 residues. The trim removed 3 bases at V and 9 bases at J, leaving 1 base unmatched. Germline-derived CDR1 and CDR2 are SGHTA and FQGNSA. CDR3 sequence: CASSFSGRGEQFF. The CDR3 DNA sequence: TGTGCCAGCAGCTTTAGCGGGAGGGGTGAGCAGTTCTTC.

This clonotype came up a few times. The chain links TRBV5-1 to TRBJ2-6; D gene unclear. The V gene's germline CDR1 is SGHRS and CDR2 YFSETQ. V lost 2 bases and J lost 5, with 5 bases in between. The CDR3 extends over 13 amino acids. CDR3 in DNA: TGCGCCAGCAGCTTTCAACGGGCCAACGTCCTGACTTTC. The encoded protein is CASSFQRANVLTF.

This clonotype occurred many times. The V and J genes are TRBV21-1 and TRBJ2-2. TRBV21-1 is a pseudogene. This CDR3 contains 12 residues. CDR3 DNA sequence: TGTGCCAGCAGCAAAATGACCGGGGAGCTGTTTTTT. Translation gives CASSKMTGELFF.

In its sample, this clonotype was seen many times. The V gene is TRBV27, the J gene TRBJ1-1; unclear D gene. Trimming took off 2 bases at V and 1 base at J, with 8 bases between the two ends. This CDR3 is 14 amino acids long. Looked up from germline, CDR1 is MNHEY and CDR2 is SMNVEV (reference sequence). The CDR3 reads CASSLSDTNTEAFF. The CDR3 nucleotides are TGTGCCAGCAGTTTAAGTGACACGAACACTGAAGCTTTCTTT.

A note on this clonotype: This may stem from a read error, because a much larger clone lies one nucleotide away. This chain links TRBV30 with TRBJ2-3, with D unclear. There are 11 residues in the CDR3. V was cut by 1 base and J by 2 bases, with 1 base left in between. The V gene's germline CDR1 is GTSNPN and CDR2 SVGIG (reference sequence). CDR3 residues: CAWSATDTQYF. The CDR3 nucleotides are TGTGCCTGGAGTGCCACAGATACGCAGTATTTT.

This clonotype was detected ten times or more. The rearrangement uses TRBV4-3 and TRBJ1-2; D might be TRBD1 (6 bases). In germline, CDR1 is LGHNA, CDR2 YSLEER. This CDR3 is built from 13 residues. The V gene lost 1 base and the J gene lost 8 bases, with 11 bases spanning the gap. The CDR3 DNA is TGCGCCAGCAGCCAAGCTGACGGGGGCGGCTACACCTTC. It translates to CASSQADGGGYTF.

This clonotype has ten or more counts. The genes are TRBV6-2 or TRBV6-3 and TRBJ1-6; possible D gene TRBD1, 6 bases. V was shortened by 2 bases and J by 8 bases, with 10 bases between the two germline ends. Germline CDR1 is MNHEY and CDR2 is SVGEGT. The CDR3 consists of 14 residues. CDR3 nucleotide sequence: TGTGCCAGCAGTTACACGGGACAATATTCACCCCTCCACTTT. This gives the protein CASSYTGQYSPLHF.

In its sample, this clonotype was seen many times. The chain joins TRBV20-1 to TRBJ1-1, with D perhaps matching TRBD1 (5 bases). From germline, CDR1 is DFQATT and CDR2 SNEGSKA (reference sequence). Trimming took off 6 bases at V and 4 bases at J, with 15 bases between the two ends. CDR3 length: 13 amino acids. The CDR3 DNA sequence: TGCAGTGCAACGACGGGGCAGGGCACTGAAGCTTTCTTT. Its protein product is CSATTGQGTEAFF.

This clonotype was observed many times. The rearrangement uses TRBV6-6 and TRBJ1-2; no clear D gene. The germline gives CDR1 MNHNY, CDR2 SVGAGI (reference sequence). Trimming removed 4 bases from V and 8 bases from J, with 8 bases in between. This CDR3 is 11 amino acids long. The CDR3 here is CASSSLGGYTF. The CDR3 nucleotides are TGTGCCAGCAGTTCCTTGGGCGGCTACACCTTC.

The genes are TRBV27 and TRBJ2-7, with 9 bases matching TRBD1. Germline CDR1 MNHEY, CDR2 SMNVEV (reference sequence). The CDR3 contains 13 residues. V shed 6 bases and J 12 bases; nucleotides not matched to a gene: 12. CDR3 in DNA: TGTGCCAGCAGGGAGGAGGGGACAGGGATTTCGTACTTC. Translating gives CASREEGTGISYF.

This clonotype was detected ten times or more. The J gene is TRBJ2-7, the V gene TRBV7-9, with D possibly TRBD2 on 5 matching bases. The germline CDR1 and CDR2 sequences are SEHNR and FQNEAQ (reference sequence). CDR3 size: 16 residues. Trimming stripped 5 bases from V and 2 bases from J, with 19 bases between. The CDR3 spells CASSPSLSDVAYEQYF. For the CDR3, the DNA is TGTGCCAGCAGCCCTAGCCTTTCGGACGTAGCCTACGAGCAGTACTTC.